The rows below give T cell receptor beta chains drawn from one sample of a study of human versus mouse CDR3 diversity and MHC coevolution. Sequenced by immunoSEQ multiplex PCR; TCRdb stores in-frame clones only, minus some. The table shows around 74,000 clones, with around 93% occurring only once. Material for sequencing was naive CD4+ T cells from blood. The receptors derive from a person aged 30 to 69 in good health. CDR3s include the opening cysteine and the closing phenylalanine or tryptophan. The order of the fields is clone size, V gene, D gene, J gene, CDR3 protein, CDR3 DNA. D genes are given only for firm matches. Part of the rows lack a size; the others show once, few, many or a class for expanded clones.

>-|TRBV7-6|TRBD1|TRBJ2-1
CASSLVPPGQGAYNEQFF
TGTGCCAGCAGCTTAGTTCCCCCGGGCCAGGGGGCCTACAATGAGCAGTTCTTC
>-|TRBV27|-|TRBJ1-5
CASSKRTVPNQPQHF
TGTGCCAGCAGCAAACGGACAGTACCAAATCAGCCCCAGCATTTT
>once|TRBV6-1|TRBD1|TRBJ1-1
CASSSPGQGTAEAFF
TGTGCCAGCAGTTCCCCGGGACAGGGGACCGCTGAAGCTTTCTTT
>-|TRBV19|-|TRBJ2-7
CASSIWAGPYEQYF
TGTGCCAGTAGTATATGGGCGGGGCCCTACGAGCAGTACTTC
>-|TRBV2|TRBD1|TRBJ1-2
CASIRTGSYGYTF
TGTGCCAGCATCCGGACAGGATCCTATGGCTACACCTTC
>-|TRBV5-1|-|TRBJ1-3
CASSLVAGRISGNTIYF
TGCGCCAGCAGCTTAGTGGCGGGACGGATCTCTGGAAACACCATATATTTT
>-|TRBV4-1|TRBD1|TRBJ1-1
CASSRQYRDRGDTEAFF
TGCGCCAGCAGCCGACAATACCGGGACAGGGGTGATACTGAAGCTTTCTTT
>-|TRBV28|-|TRBJ2-7
CASSLRQATNSYEQYF
TGTGCCAGCAGTTTACGACAGGCCACGAACTCCTACGAGCAGTACTTC
>-|TRBV6-6|-|TRBJ1-4
CASSYRGLEEKLFF
TGTGCCAGCAGTTACAGGGGTCTTGAAGAAAAACTGTTTTTT
>-|TRBV27|TRBD1|TRBJ2-5
CASSADRGLETQYF
TGTGCCAGCAGTGCGGACAGGGGGTTGGAGACCCAGTACTTC
>-|TRBV5-4|-|TRBJ2-7
CASSRDNYEQYF
TGTGCCAGCAGTCGGGACAACTACGAGCAGTACTTC
>-|TRBV27|-|TRBJ1-4
CASGRRENEKLFF
TGTGCCAGTGGACGGCGGGAAAATGAAAAACTGTTTTTT
>once|TRBV2|TRBD2|TRBJ2-5
CTSRGLAGYYQETQYF
TGTACCAGCAGGGGACTAGCGGGGTATTACCAAGAGACCCAGTACTTC
>once|TRBV19|TRBD2|TRBJ2-1
CASSIALAGGSYNEQFF
TGTGCCAGTAGTATAGCTCTAGCGGGGGGCTCCTACAATGAGCAGTTCTTC
>-|TRBV19|-|TRBJ2-7
CASSIDIQTVYEQYF
TGTGCCAGTAGTATAGATATACAGACCGTATACGAGCAGTACTTC
>-|TRBV5-1|-|TRBJ1-3
CASSSAGSGNTIYF
TGCGCCAGCAGCTCAGCAGGCTCTGGAAACACCATATATTTT
>-|TRBV30|TRBD2|TRBJ2-5
CAWRPGLANQETQYF
TGTGCCTGGAGACCGGGACTAGCGAACCAAGAGACCCAGTACTTC
>-|TRBV7-6|TRBD1|TRBJ1-1
CASSADRGLNTEAFF
TGTGCCAGCAGCGCGGACAGGGGGCTGAACACTGAAGCTTTCTTT
>-|TRBV5-1|TRBD2|TRBJ2-7
CASSLTVAGGNYEQYF
TGCGCCAGCAGCTTGACGGTAGCGGGGGGCAACTACGAGCAGTACTTC
>-|TRBV19|TRBD1|TRBJ1-5
CASKSGQGARQPQHF
TGTGCCAGTAAGTCGGGACAGGGGGCCCGGCAGCCCCAGCATTTT
>-|TRBV6-5|-|TRBJ1-4
CASRSGTINEKLFF
TGTGCCAGCAGGTCCGGGACAATCAACGAAAAACTGTTTTTT
>-|TRBV19|TRBD2|TRBJ2-4
CASSNGLAGEGTKNIQYF
TGTGCCAGTAGCAATGGACTAGCGGGAGAAGGAACCAAAAACATTCAGTACTTC
>-|TRBV5-1|TRBD2|TRBJ2-1
CASRLAGSYNEQFF
TGCGCCAGTCGACTAGCGGGATCCTACAATGAGCAGTTCTTC
>once|TRBV20-1|-|TRBJ2-7
CSAGTYEQYF
TGCAGTGCAGGGACTTACGAGCAGTACTTC
>-|TRBV5-1|TRBD1|TRBJ1-4
CASSVAQGAPNEKLFF
TGCGCCAGCAGCGTGGCCCAGGGGGCCCCTAATGAAAAACTGTTTTTT
>-|TRBV5-1|-|TRBJ2-5
CASSFTDRQETQYF
TGCGCCAGCAGCTTCACAGATCGCCAAGAGACCCAGTACTTC
>-|TRBV30|TRBD1|TRBJ1-1
CAWSRQGAGDEAFF
TGTGCCTGGAGTCGGCAGGGGGCAGGAGATGAAGCTTTCTTT
>-|TRBV19|TRBD1|TRBJ1-1
CASSISLLGQGLRGAFF
TGTGCCAGTAGTATATCTTTGTTGGGACAGGGGCTCAGGGGCGCTTTCTTT
>-|TRBV25-1|-|TRBJ2-7
CASSTTTRTTDEQYF
TGTGCCAGCAGTACAACGACTAGAACGACCGACGAGCAGTACTTC
>-|TRBV7-9|-|TRBJ2-3
CASSFRDRDTQYF
TGTGCCAGCAGCTTTCGAGACAGAGATACGCAGTATTTT
>-|TRBV5-4|-|TRBJ1-2
CASSLALRPNYGYTF
TGTGCCAGCAGCTTGGCCCTCAGGCCTAACTATGGCTACACCTTC
>-|TRBV5-1|-|TRBJ2-2
CASSLGGERTGELFF
TGCGCCAGCAGCTTGGGCGGGGAACGGACCGGGGAGCTGTTTTTT
>-|TRBV27|TRBD2|TRBJ2-7
CASSISGGAYYEQYF
TGTGCCAGCAGCATTAGCGGGGGGGCCTATTACGAGCAGTACTTC
>-|TRBV7-2|-|TRBJ2-3
CASSSRLAGLKGDTQYF
TGTGCCAGCAGCTCCCGACTCGCGGGGCTCAAAGGAGATACGCAGTATTTT
>-|TRBV14|-|TRBJ2-6
CASSQIFTNVLTF
TGTGCCAGCAGCCAAATTTTTACCAACGTCCTGACTTTC
>-|TRBV2|-|TRBJ2-7
CASNMGGRFSYEQYF
TGTGCCAGCAATATGGGGGGGCGATTCTCCTACGAGCAGTACTTC
>-|TRBV14|TRBD1|TRBJ2-5
CASSQDGQGAWETQYF
TGTGCCAGCAGCCAAGATGGGCAGGGGGCTTGGGAGACCCAGTACTTC
>-|TRBV2|-|TRBJ2-4
CAVGGAAVAKNIQYF
TGTGCAGTAGGGGGGGCTGCGGTAGCCAAAAACATTCAGTACTTC
>-|TRBV10-3|TRBD1|TRBJ1-2
CAIRTGQGSANYGYTF
TGTGCCATCAGAACCGGACAGGGGTCTGCTAACTATGGCTACACCTTC
>-|TRBV7-6|TRBD2|TRBJ2-1
CASSPGLAGYNEQFF
TGTGCCAGCAGCCCTGGACTAGCGGGATACAATGAGCAGTTCTTC
>once|TRBV7-7|-|TRBJ2-2
CASSLGLAGELFF
TGTGCCAGCAGCTTAGGGCTAGCCGGGGAGCTGTTTTTT
>-|TRBV5-6|TRBD1|TRBJ2-4
CASSSAGTGVNIQYF
TGTGCCAGCAGCTCGGCCGGGACAGGGGTAAACATTCAGTACTTC